This passage covers 15 T cell receptor beta chains from one sample sequenced in a study of CD8 T cells in ankylosing spondylitis. These receptors lack a known antigen. General study points: Fewer than ten highly homologous variants made up a TCR beta motif, and this motif appeared characteristic of ankylosing spondylitis blood.

Via MiXCR, TCRdb re-called the 5' RACE reads, giving one row per CDR3 protein. This sample has around 540,000 distinct CDR3 sequences, with 9.5% to 15% found just once. The sequenced sample was blood, either unsorted or a sorted T cell fraction (not recorded which). The source of these receptors is a male donor with ankylosing spondylitis.

The chain has TRBV7-9 and TRBJ2-1; TRBD2 matches 10 bases. CDR1 is SEHNR, CDR2 FQNEAQ, per germline (reference sequence). Unmatched junction bases numbered 8, after V lost 6 bases and J lost 6 bases. This CDR3 spans 15 amino acids. Here the CDR3 reads CASSTGTSVTNEQFF. For the CDR3, the DNA is TGTGCCAGCAGTACCGGGACTAGCGTAACCAATGAGCAGTTCTTC.

This clonotype was recorded at least ten times. The chain recombines TRBV5-1 with TRBJ1-1; D is ambiguous. The CDR3 is 13 residues long. The V gene's germline CDR1 is SGHRS and CDR2 YFSETQ. V dropped 1 base and J dropped 3 bases, with 7 bases sitting between them. The CDR3 reads CASSLLGHTEAFF. The DNA of the CDR3 is TGCGCCAGCAGCTTGTTAGGGCACACTGAAGCTTTCTTT.

There are a few counts of this clonotype. The rearrangement links TRBV3-1 to TRBJ2-6, with 8 bases that match TRBD1. This CDR3 is 19 amino acids long. Trimming cost V 1 base and J 0 bases; bases outside gene matches: 8. Germline values: CDR1 LGHDT, CDR2 YNNKEL (reference sequence). The CDR3 sequence is CASSQVAGTGRSGANVLTF. CDR3 DNA: TGTGCCAGCAGCCAAGTTGCCGGGACAGGCCGCTCTGGGGCCAACGTCCTGACTTTC.

The chain carries TRBV20-1 and TRBJ2-7; 11 nucleotides match TRBD2. CDR1 is DFQATT, CDR2 SNEGSKA, per germline (reference sequence). The V segment lost 6 bases and the J segment 6 bases; nucleotides outside the gene matches: 7. The CDR3 sequence is 13 residues long. In DNA, the CDR3 is TGCAGTGCAGAGACTAGCGGGATGGTCGAGCAGTACTTC. Translated: CSAETSGMVEQYF.

This clonotype appeared many times. The V call is TRBV7-2, the J call TRBJ2-1; possibly TRBD2 for D (6 bases). This CDR3 contains 13 residues. Germline V gene lookup returns CDR1 SGHTA and CDR2 FQGNSA. V shed 5 bases and J shed 7 bases, with 12 bases lying between them. The CDR3: CASSPNSGNEQFF. CDR3 sequence (DNA): TGTGCCAGCAGCCCGAATAGCGGTAATGAGCAGTTCTTC.

The rearrangement links TRBV20-1 to TRBJ2-5; D is unclear. The CDR3 sequence is 14 residues long. Germline loops: CDR1 DFQATT, CDR2 SNEGSKA (reference sequence). Trimming shortened V by 5 bases and J by 2 bases, and 15 bases separated the two germline ends. CDR3 nucleotide sequence: TGCAGTGCTCCCCCTTGGCGGAGACAAGAGACCCAGTACTTC. Translation: CSAPPWRRQETQYF.

This chain uses TRBV20-1 with TRBJ1-5; D is perhaps TRBD1 (6 bases). The ends were cut back, 8 bases at V and 1 base at J, with 9 bases in the middle. The CDR3 is 12 residues long. Looked up from germline, CDR1 is DFQATT and CDR2 is SNEGSKA (reference sequence). CDR3 sequence (DNA): TGCAGTAGTGGACAGAGCAATCAGCCCCAGCATTTT. As protein: CSSGQSNQPQHF.

This clonotype was detected only a few times. The rearrangement uses TRBV6-1 and TRBJ2-3; TRBD2 matches 8 bases. The V gene's germline CDR1 is MNHNS and CDR2 SASEGT. There are 16 residues in the CDR3. V was pared by 6 bases and J by 0 bases, with 8 bases of the junction left unmatched. CDR3: CASRPTSGWSTDTQYF. Written as DNA, the CDR3 is TGTGCCAGCAGGCCAACTAGCGGATGGAGCACAGATACGCAGTATTTT.

In its sample, this clonotype was seen many times. This rearrangement joins TRBV7-9 to TRBJ2-5, with TRBD2 identical over 8 bases. V gave up 2 bases and J gave up 0 bases; unmatched junction bases: 5. CDR1 is SEHNR and CDR2 is FQNEAQ in the germline V gene (reference sequence). The CDR3 sequence is 16 residues long. CDR3 sequence: CASSLRGGRNQETQYF. The CDR3 DNA sequence: TGTGCCAGCAGCTTAAGGGGCGGGAGGAACCAAGAGACCCAGTACTTC.

This clonotype showed up many times. V and J are TRBV5-1 and TRBJ2-1; 7 bases line up with TRBD2. The CDR3 contains 18 residues. V lost 2 bases to trimming and J lost 0 bases; unmatched junction nucleotides: 11. Germline CDR1 and CDR2: SGHRS and YFSETQ. The CDR3 DNA reads TGCGCCAGCAGCTTCGGAAAGAGGGCTAGCGGCTCCTACAATGAGCAGTTCTTC. This translates into CASSFGKRASGSYNEQFF.

The rearrangement joins TRBV5-1 to TRBJ1-2; 7 bases fit TRBD1. There are 15 residues in the CDR3. CDR1 and CDR2 (germline): SGHRS, YFSETQ. Trimming removed 4 bases from V and 5 bases from J; junction bases left unmatched: 11. The CDR3 nucleotides read TGCGCCAGCAGCAGTGAACCCGGGACAGCTTATGGCTACACCTTC. It encodes CASSSEPGTAYGYTF.

This clonotype was detected only a few times. The CDR3 sequence is CASRRRTIFDEQYV. CDR3 nucleotide sequence: TGTGCCAGCAGGCGACGGACGATCTTCGACGAGCAGTACGTC. The rearrangement joins TRBV6-1 to TRBJ2-7; D remains unclear. The CDR3 extends over 14 amino acids. The V and J ends lost 6 bases and 5 bases respectively, with 17 bases between them. CDR1 and CDR2 from the germline V gene are MNHNS and SASEGT.

This clonotype was counted a few times. The chain couples TRBV3-1 to TRBJ2-7, with 12 bases that match TRBD2. Losses at the gene ends were 6 bases for V and 6 bases for J; bases not matched to a gene: 9. The germline V gene encodes CDR1 LGHDT and CDR2 YNNKEL (reference sequence). The CDR3 is 15 residues long. The CDR3 region has the DNA TGTGCCAGCAGACAGACTAGCGGGAGTTTGGGCGAGCAGTACTTC. It yields the protein CASRQTSGSLGEQYF.

This clonotype showed up just a few times. This chain joins TRBV7-9 and TRBJ1-2, with D uncertain. V dropped 1 base and J dropped 4 bases, with 10 bases sitting between them. The CDR3 contains 14 residues. Per germline, CDR1 SEHNR and CDR2 FQNEAQ (reference sequence). CDR3 residues: CASSLGAETYGYTF. In DNA form, the CDR3 reads TGTGCCAGCAGCTTAGGAGCGGAGACCTATGGCTACACCTTC. The complete variable domain, with remaining parts taken from reference TRBV7-9 and TRBJ1-2, reads DTGVSQNPRHKITKRGQNVTFRCDPISEHNRLYWYRQTLGQGPEFLTYFQNEAQLEKSRLLSDRFSAERPKGSFSTLEIQRTEQGDSAMYLCASSLGAETYGYTFGSGTRLTVV.

The chain has TRBV7-2 and TRBJ2-1; D assignment may be TRBD1 or TRBD2 (5 bases each). Looked up from germline, CDR1 is SGHTA and CDR2 is FQGNSA. V was pared by 1 base and J by 8 bases, with 12 bases between. CDR3 length: 14 amino acids. CDR3 nucleotide sequence: TGTGCCAGCAGCTTAGAATTGGGGGTCTATGAGCAGTTCTTC. Translation gives CASSLELGVYEQFF.